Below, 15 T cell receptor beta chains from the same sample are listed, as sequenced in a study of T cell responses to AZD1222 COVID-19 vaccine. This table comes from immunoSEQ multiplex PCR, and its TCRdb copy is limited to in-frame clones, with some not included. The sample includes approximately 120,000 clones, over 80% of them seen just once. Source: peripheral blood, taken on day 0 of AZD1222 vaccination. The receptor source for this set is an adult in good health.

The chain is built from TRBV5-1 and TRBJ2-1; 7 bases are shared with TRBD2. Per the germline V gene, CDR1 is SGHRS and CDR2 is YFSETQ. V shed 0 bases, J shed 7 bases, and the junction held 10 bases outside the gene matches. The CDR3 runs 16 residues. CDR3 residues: CASSLGGTNTRNEQFF. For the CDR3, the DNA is TGCGCCAGCAGCTTGGGGGGGACTAATACGAGGAATGAGCAGTTCTTC.

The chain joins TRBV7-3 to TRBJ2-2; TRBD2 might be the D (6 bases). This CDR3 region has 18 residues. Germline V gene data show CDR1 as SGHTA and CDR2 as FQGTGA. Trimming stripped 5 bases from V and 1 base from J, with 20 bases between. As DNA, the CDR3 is TGTGCCAGCAGCCCATTCCCGGGACTGTCCCGGAACACCGGGGAGCTGTTTTTT. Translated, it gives CASSPFPGLSRNTGELFF. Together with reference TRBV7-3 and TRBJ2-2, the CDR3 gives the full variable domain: GAGVSQTPSNKVTEKGKYVELRCDPISGHTALYWYRQSLGQGPEFLIYFQGTGAADDSGLPNDRFFAVRPEGSVSTLKIQRTERGDSAVYLCASSPFPGLSRNTGELFFGEGSRLTVL.

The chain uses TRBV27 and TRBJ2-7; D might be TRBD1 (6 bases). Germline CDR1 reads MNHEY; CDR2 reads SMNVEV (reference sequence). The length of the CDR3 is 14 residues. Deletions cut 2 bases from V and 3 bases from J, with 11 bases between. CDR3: CASSLKVTGYEQYF. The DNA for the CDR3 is TGTGCCAGCAGTTTAAAGGTGACAGGCTACGAGCAGTACTTC.

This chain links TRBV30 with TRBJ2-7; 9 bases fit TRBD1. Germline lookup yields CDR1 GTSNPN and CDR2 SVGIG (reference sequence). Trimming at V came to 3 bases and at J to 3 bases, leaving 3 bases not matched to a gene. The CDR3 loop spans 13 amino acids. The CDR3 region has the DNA TGTGCCTGGAGACAGGGGGCTCTCTACGAGCAGTACTTC. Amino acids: CAWRQGALYEQYF.

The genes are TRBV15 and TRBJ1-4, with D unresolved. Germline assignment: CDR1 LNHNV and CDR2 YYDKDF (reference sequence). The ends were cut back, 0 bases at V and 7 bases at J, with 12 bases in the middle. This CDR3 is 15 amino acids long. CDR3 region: CATSRDAGSGEKLFF. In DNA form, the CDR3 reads TGTGCCACCAGCAGAGATGCCGGCTCGGGTGAAAAACTGTTTTTT.

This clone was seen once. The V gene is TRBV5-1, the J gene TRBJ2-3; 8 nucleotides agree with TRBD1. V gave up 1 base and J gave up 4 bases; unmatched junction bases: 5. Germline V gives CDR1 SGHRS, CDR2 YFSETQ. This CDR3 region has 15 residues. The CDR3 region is CASSLRAGGPDTQYF. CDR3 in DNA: TGCGCCAGCAGCTTGCGGGCAGGGGGCCCAGATACGCAGTATTTT.

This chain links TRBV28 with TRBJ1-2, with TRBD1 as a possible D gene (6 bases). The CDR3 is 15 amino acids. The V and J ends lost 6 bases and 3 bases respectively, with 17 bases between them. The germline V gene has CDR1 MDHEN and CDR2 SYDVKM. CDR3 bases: TGTGCCAGCAGGCTCCCGGGGGCCCCTTACTATGGCTACACCTTC. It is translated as CASRLPGAPYYGYTF.

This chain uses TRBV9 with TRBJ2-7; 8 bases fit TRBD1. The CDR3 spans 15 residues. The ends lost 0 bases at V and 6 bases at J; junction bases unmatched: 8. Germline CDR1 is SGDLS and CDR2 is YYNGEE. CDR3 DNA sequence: TGTGCCAGCAGCGTAGGGCCAGGGGGCTTAAGCGAGCAGTACTTC. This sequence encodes CASSVGPGGLSEQYF.

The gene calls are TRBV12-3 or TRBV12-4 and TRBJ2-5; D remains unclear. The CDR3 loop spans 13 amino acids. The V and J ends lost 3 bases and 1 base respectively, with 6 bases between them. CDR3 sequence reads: CASSFFAQETQYF. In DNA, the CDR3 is TGTGCCAGCAGTTTTTTCGCCCAAGAGACCCAGTACTTC.

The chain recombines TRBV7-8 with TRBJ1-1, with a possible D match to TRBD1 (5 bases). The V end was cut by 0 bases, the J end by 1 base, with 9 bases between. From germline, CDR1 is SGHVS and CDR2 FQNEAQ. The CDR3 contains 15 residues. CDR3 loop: CASSLAAGWNTEAFF. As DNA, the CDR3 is TGTGCCAGCAGCTTAGCGGCAGGGTGGAACACTGAAGCTTTCTTT.

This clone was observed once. This CDR3 is CASGETTAGELFF. The CDR3 nucleotides read TGTGCCAGCGGGGAGACAACTGCCGGGGAGCTGTTTTTT. The chain couples TRBV7-2 to TRBJ2-2, with D tentatively TRBD2 (5 bases). The CDR3 is 13 amino acids. Germline V CDR1 and CDR2: SGHTA, FQGNSA. V was clipped by 8 bases and J by 6 bases, with 13 bases between them.

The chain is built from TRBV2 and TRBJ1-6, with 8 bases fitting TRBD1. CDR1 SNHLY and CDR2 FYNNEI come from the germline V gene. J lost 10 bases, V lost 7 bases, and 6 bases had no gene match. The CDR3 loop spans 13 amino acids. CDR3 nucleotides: TGTGCCAGCACCAGGGGGCTAGAATCACCCCTCCACTTT. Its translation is CASTRGLESPLHF.

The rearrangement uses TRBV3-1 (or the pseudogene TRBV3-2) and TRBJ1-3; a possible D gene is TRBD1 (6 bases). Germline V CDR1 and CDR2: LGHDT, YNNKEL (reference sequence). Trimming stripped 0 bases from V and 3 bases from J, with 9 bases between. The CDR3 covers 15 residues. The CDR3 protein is CASSQDGGHGNTIYF. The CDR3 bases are TGTGCCAGCAGCCAAGATGGGGGACATGGAAACACCATATATTTT.

In DNA, the CDR3 is TGTGCCAGCAGCGTAGGTAGCGGGGTCCTGGAGACCCAGTACTTC. Its protein is CASSVGSGVLETQYF. The chain uses TRBV9 and TRBJ2-5; 8 positions match TRBD2. This CDR3 comprises 15 residues. V lost 0 bases and J lost 5; bases outside the gene matches: 6. CDR1 is SGDLS and CDR2 is YYNGEE in the germline V gene.

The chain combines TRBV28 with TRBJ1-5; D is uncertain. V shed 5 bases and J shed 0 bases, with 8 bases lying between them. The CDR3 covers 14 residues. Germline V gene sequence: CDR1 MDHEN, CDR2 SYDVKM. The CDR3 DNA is TGTGCCAGCAGTGTGACTGATAGCAATCAGCCCCAGCATTTT. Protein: CASSVTDSNQPQHF.